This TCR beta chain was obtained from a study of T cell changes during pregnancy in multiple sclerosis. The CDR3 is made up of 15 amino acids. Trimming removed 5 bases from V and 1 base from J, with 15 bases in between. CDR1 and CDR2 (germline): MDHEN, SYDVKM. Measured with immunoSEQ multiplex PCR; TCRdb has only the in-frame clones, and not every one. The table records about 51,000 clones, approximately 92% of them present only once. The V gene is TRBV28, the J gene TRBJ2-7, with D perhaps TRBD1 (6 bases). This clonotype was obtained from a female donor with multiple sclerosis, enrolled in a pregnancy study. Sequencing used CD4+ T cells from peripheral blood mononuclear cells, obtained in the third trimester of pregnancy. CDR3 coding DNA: TGTGCCAGCAGTCCGACGGACAGATCTTCCTACGAGCAGTACTTC. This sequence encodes CASSPTDRSSYEQYF. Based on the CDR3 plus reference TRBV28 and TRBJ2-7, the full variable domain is DVKVTQSSRYLVKRTGEKVFLECVQDMDHENMFWYRQDPGLGLRLIYFSYDVKMKEKGDIPEGYSVSREKKERFSLILESASTNQTSMYLCASSPTDRSSYEQYFGPGTRLTVT.